The T cell receptor beta chain under discussion was sequenced for a study of shared clonotypes between healthy human individuals. For the study at large: Used for every donor were three CD4 naive, three CD4 memory, two CD8 naive and one CD8 memory plate.

Donors comprised healthy HIV-negative adults lacking recent acute infections or vaccinations. CDR3 length: 15 amino acids. V was clipped by 4 bases and J by 2 bases, with 13 bases between them. Some clones are missing from TCRdb's copy, which holds only in-frame ones; the method was immunoSEQ multiplex PCR. The sample holds roughly 2.4 million clones, 95% seen once. Input material: naive CD4+ T cells sorted from blood. The subset: CD45RA+ positively selected. The receptor comes from a man in his late teens or twenties in good health. V is TRBV23-1 and J is TRBJ2-3, with D hard to call. TRBV23-1 is classed as an ORF, of uncertain function. The CDR3 nucleotides are TGCGCCAGCAGTCTGGCTGACGGAGACACAGATACGCAGTATTTT. Residues: CASSLADGDTDTQYF.